This T cell receptor beta chain was documented in a study of OX40 agonist ivuxolimab in advanced cancers. Study details: Partial responses were observed in three patients, of whom one had hepatocellular carcinoma and two had cutaneous melanoma. Study results and caveats: CD8+ T cells showed, on average, more clonal expansion than CD4+ cells. At 0.1 to 3.0 mg/kg and by week 6, CD4+ and CD8+ T cells in the blood had expanded clonally.

The length of the CDR3 is 15 residues. V was clipped by 1 base and J by 4 bases; unmatched bases: 0. Germline loops: CDR1 LGHNA, CDR2 YSLEER. The assay was immunoSEQ multiplex PCR, and TCRdb's table has in-frame clones only and misses some. The repertoire holds tens of thousands of clones, with more than 70% as singletons. This clone has only one observation. Its antigen is still unknown. The clonotype comes from an adult with an advanced solid tumor such as melanoma, head and neck, liver or kidney cancer. This chain joins TRBV4-3 and TRBJ2-1; 11 bases map to TRBD2. The source material was CD4+ or CD8+ T cells sorted from blood, sampled in a trial of the OX40 agonist ivuxolimab. Here the CDR3 DNA reads TGCGCCAGCAGCCAAGGACTAGCGGGATACAATGAGCAGTTCTTC. Its translation: CASSQGLAGYNEQFF.